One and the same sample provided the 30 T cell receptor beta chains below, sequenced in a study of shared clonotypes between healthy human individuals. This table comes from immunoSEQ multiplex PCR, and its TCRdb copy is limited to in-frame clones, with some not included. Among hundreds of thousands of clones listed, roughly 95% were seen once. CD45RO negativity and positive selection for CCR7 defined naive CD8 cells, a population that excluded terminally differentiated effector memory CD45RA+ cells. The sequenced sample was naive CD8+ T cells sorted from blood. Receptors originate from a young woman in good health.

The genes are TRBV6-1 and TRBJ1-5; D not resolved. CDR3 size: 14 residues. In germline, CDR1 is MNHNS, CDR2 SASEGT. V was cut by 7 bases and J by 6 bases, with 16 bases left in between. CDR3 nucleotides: TGTGCCAGCATGACGACAAGGGCTGTTCAGCCCCAGCATTTT. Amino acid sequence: CASMTTRAVQPQHF.

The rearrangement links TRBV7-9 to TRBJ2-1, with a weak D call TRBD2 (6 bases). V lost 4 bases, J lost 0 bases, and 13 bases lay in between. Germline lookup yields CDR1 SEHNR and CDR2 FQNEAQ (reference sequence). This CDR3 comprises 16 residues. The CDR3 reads CASSSGTGSSYNEQFF. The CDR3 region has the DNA TGTGCCAGCAGCTCAGGAACCGGGAGCTCCTACAATGAGCAGTTCTTC. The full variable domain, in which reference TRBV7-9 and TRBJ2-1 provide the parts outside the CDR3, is DTGVSQNPRHKITKRGQNVTFRCDPISEHNRLYWYRQTLGQGPEFLTYFQNEAQLEKSRLLSDRFSAERPKGSFSTLEIQRTEQGDSAMYLCASSSGTGSSYNEQFFGPGTRLTVL.

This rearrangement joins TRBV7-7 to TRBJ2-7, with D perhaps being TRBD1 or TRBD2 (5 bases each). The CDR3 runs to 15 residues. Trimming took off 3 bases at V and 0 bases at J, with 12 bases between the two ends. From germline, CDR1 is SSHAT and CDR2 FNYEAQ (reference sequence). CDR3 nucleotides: TGTGCCAGCAGCTTCGGGACGGAAAGCTCCTACGAGCAGTACTTC. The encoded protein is CASSFGTESSYEQYF.

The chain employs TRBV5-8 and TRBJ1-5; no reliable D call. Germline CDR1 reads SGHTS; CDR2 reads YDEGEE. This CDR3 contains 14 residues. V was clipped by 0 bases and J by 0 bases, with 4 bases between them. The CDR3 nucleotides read TGTGCCAGCAGCTTGGACAGTAGCAATCAGCCCCAGCATTTT. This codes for CASSLDSSNQPQHF.

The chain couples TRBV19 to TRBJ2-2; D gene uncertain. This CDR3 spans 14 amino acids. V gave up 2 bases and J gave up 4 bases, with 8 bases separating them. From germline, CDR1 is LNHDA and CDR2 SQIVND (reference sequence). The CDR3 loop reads CASSISSTTGELFF. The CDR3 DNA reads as TGTGCCAGTAGTATAAGCAGCACCACCGGGGAGCTGTTTTTT.

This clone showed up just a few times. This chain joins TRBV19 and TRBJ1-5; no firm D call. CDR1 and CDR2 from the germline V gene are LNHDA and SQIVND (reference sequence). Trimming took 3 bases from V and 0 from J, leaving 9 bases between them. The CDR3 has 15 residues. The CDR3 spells CASSIVLSSNQPQHF. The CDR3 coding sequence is TGTGCCAGTAGTATTGTCTTGAGTAGCAATCAGCCCCAGCATTTT.

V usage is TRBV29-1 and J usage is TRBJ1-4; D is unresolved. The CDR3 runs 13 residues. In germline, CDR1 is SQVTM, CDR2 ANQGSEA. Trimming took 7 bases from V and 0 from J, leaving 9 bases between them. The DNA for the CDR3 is TGCAGCGGAAGCAATACAACTAATGAAAAACTGTTTTTT. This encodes CSGSNTTNEKLFF.

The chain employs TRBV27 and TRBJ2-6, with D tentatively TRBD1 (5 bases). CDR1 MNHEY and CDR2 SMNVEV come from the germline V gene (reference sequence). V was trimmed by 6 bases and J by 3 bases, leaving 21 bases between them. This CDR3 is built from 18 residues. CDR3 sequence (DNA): TGTGCCAGCAGCCCCCCACAGGTCGACTGGGGTGGGGCCAACGTCCTGACTTTC. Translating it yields CASSPPQVDWGGANVLTF.

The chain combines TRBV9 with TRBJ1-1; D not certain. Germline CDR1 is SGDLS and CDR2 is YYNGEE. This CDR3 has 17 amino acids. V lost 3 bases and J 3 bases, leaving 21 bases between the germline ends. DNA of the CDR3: TGTGCCAGCAGCGCCGAAACAAGGGCCACGGAGGACACTGAAGCTTTCTTT. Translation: CASSAETRATEDTEAFF.

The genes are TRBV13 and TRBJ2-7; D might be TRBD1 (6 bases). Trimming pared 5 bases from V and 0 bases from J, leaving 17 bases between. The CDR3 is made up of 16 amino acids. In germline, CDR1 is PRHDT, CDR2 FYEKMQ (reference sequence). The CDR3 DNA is TGTGCCAGCAGCCCAGACCGAGAGGGACACTCCTACGAGCAGTACTTC. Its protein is CASSPDREGHSYEQYF.

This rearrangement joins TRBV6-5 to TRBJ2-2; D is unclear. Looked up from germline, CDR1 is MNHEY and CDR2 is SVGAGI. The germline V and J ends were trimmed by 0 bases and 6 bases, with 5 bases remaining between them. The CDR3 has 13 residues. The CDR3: CASSYSIAGELFF. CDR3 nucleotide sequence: TGTGCCAGCAGTTACTCGATCGCCGGGGAGCTGTTTTTT.

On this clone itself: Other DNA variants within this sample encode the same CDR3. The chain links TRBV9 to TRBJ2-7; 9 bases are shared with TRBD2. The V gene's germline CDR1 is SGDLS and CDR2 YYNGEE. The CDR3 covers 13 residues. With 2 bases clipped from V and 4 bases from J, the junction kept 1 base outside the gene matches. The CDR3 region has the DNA TGTGCCAGCAGCGTGACTAGCGGTTACGAGCAGTACTTC. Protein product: CASSVTSGYEQYF.

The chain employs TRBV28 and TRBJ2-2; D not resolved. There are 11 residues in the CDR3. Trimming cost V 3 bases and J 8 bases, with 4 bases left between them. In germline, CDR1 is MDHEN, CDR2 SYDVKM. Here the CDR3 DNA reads TGTGCCAGCAGTTTTCGGGGGGAGCTGTTTTTT. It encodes CASSFRGELFF. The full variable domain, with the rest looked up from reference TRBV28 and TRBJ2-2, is DVKVTQSSRYLVKRTGEKVFLECVQDMDHENMFWYRQDPGLGLRLIYFSYDVKMKEKGDIPEGYSVSREKKERFSLILESASTNQTSMYLCASSFRGELFFGEGSRLTVL.

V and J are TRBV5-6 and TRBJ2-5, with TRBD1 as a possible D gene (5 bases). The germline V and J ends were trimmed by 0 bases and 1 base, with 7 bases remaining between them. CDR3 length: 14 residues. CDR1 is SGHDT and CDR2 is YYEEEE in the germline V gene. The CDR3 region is CASSLEQVQETQYF. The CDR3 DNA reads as TGTGCCAGCAGCTTGGAACAGGTCCAAGAGACCCAGTACTTC.

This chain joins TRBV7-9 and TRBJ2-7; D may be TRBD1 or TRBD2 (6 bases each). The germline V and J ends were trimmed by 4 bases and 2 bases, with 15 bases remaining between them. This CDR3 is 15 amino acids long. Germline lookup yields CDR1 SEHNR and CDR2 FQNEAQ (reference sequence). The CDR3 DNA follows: TGTGCCAGCAGCTCTGGGATAGGGGGGACCTACGAGCAGTACTTC. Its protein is CASSSGIGGTYEQYF.

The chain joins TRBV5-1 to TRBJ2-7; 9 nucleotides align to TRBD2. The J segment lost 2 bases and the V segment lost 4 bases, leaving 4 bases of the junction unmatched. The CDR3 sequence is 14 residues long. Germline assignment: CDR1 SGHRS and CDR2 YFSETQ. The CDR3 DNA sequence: TGCGCCAGCAGCGTTAGCGGGAGTCCCTACGAGCAGTACTTC. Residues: CASSVSGSPYEQYF.

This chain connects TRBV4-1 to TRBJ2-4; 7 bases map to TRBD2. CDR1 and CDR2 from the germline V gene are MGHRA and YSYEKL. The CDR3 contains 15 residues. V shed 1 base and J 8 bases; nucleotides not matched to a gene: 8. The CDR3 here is CASSQAQGGKDIQYF. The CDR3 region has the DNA TGCGCCAGCAGCCAAGCCCAGGGAGGGAAAGACATTCAGTACTTC.

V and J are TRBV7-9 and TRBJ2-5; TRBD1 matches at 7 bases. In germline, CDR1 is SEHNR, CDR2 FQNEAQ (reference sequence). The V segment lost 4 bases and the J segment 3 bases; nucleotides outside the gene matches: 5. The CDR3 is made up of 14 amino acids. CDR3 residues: CASSYRDSKETQYF. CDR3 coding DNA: TGTGCCAGCAGCTACAGGGACAGCAAAGAGACCCAGTACTTC.

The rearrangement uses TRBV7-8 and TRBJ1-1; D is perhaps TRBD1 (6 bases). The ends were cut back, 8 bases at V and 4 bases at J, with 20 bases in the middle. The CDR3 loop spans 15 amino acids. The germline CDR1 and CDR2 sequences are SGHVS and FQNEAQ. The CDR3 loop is CASHHSQGWITEAFF. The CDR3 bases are TGTGCCAGCCACCATTCACAGGGTTGGATCACTGAAGCTTTCTTT.

The CDR3 here is CASSRVGRASEQYF. The CDR3 DNA is TGTGCCAGTAGTCGGGTGGGGCGGGCGAGCGAGCAGTACTTC. The chain uses TRBV19 and TRBJ2-7; D assignment may be TRBD1 or TRBD2 (5 bases each). This CDR3 spans 14 amino acids. V lost 5 bases to trimming and J lost 6 bases, with 17 bases between them. CDR1 LNHDA and CDR2 SQIVND come from the germline V gene (reference sequence). The full variable domain, in which reference TRBV19 and TRBJ2-7 provide the parts outside the CDR3, is DGGITQSPKYLFRKEGQNVTLSCEQNLNHDAMYWYRQDPGQGLRLIYYSQIVNDFQKGDIAEGYSVSREKKESFPLTVTSAQKNPTAFYLCASSRVGRASEQYFGPGTRLTVT.

This CDR3 is CASSPMGRAFTDTQYF. Written as DNA, the CDR3 is TGTGCCAGCTCACCAATGGGCAGGGCCTTCACAGATACGCAGTATTTT. This chain uses TRBV18 with TRBJ2-3; the D gene is possibly TRBD1 (5 bases). Trimming cost V 2 bases and J 2 bases, with 14 bases left between them. Germline V gene sequence: CDR1 KGHSH, CDR2 LQKENI. This CDR3 spans 16 amino acids. The full variable domain, its missing parts supplied by reference TRBV18 and TRBJ2-3, is NAGVMQNPRHLVRRRGQEARLRCSPMKGHSHVYWYRQLPEEGLKFMVYLQKENIIDESGMPKERFSAEFPKEGPSILRIQQVVRGDSAAYFCASSPMGRAFTDTQYFGPGTRLTVL.

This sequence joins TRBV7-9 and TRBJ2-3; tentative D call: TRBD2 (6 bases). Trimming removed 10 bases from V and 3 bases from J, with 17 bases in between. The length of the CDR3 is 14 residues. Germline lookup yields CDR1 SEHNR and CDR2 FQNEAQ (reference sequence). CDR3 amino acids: CATQEGGTTDTQYF. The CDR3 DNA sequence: TGTGCCACCCAAGAGGGAGGAACAACAGATACGCAGTATTTT.

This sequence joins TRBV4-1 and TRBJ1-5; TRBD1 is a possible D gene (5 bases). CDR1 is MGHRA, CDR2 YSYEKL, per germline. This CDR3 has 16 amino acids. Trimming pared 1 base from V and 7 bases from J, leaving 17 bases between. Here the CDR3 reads CASSQGGAQGRQPQHF. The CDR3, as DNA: TGCGCCAGCAGCCAAGGTGGGGCCCAGGGTCGACAGCCCCAGCATTTT.

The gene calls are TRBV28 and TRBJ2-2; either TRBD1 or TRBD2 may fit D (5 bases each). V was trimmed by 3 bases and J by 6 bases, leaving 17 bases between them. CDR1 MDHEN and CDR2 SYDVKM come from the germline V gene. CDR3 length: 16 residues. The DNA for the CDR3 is TGTGCCAGCAGTTTCGAGGGGCTAGTAAGGGCCGGGGAGCTGTTTTTT. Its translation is CASSFEGLVRAGELFF.

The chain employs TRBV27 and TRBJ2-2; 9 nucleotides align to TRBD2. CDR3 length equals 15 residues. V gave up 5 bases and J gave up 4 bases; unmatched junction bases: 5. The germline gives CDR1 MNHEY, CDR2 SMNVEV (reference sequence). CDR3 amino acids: CASSPLTSGTGELFF. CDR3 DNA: TGTGCCAGCAGTCCCCTGACTAGCGGCACCGGGGAGCTGTTTTTT.

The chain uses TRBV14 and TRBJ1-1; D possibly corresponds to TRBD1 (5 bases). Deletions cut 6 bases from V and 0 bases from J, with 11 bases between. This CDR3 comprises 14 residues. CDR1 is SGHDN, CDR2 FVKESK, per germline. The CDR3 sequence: CASRPGYLNTEAFF. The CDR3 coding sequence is TGTGCCAGCAGACCAGGGTATCTGAACACTGAAGCTTTCTTT.

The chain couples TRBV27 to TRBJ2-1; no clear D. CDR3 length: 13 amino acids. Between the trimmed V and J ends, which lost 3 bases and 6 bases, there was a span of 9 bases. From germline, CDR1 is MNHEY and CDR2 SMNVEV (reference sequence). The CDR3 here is CASSFVGFNEQFF. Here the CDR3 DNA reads TGTGCCAGCAGTTTCGTTGGATTCAATGAGCAGTTCTTC.

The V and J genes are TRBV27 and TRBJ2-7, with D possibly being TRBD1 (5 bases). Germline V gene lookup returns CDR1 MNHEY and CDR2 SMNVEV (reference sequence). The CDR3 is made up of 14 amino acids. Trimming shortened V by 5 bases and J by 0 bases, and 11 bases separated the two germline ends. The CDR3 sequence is CASSPQGLSYEQYF. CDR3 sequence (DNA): TGTGCCAGCAGTCCGCAGGGCCTCTCCTACGAGCAGTACTTC.

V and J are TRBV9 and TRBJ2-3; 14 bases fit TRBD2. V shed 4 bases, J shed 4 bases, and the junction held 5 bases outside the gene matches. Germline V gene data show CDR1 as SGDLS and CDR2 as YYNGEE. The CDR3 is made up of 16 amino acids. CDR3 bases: TGTGCCAGCAGCAATCGACTAGCGGGAGGGGCAGATACGCAGTATTTT. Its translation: CASSNRLAGGADTQYF.

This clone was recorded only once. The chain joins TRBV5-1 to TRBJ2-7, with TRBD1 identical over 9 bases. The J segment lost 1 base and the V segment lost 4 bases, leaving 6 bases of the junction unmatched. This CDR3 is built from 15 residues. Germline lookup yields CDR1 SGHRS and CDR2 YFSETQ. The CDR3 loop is CASSEDRGGSYEQYF. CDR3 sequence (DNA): TGCGCCAGCAGCGAGGACAGGGGAGGGTCCTACGAGCAGTACTTC.